This passage covers 18 T cell receptor beta chains from one sample sequenced in a study of blood T cell repertoires in COVID-19 (dated by TCRdb to the early 2020s). The library was built by means of the immunoSEQ multiplex PCR assay. Drawn from immuneACCESS, this table holds only the in-frame rearrangements with V and J called that TCRdb kept. Clones are partly lost; checked studies trace under half to an unresolved V gene and leave the rest unexplained. The sample table lists under 100,000 clones, more than 75% of them with a count of one. The ten most abundant clones make up roughly 17% of the sample. The sample taken for sequencing was peripheral blood. The receptors were sampled from a human donor in a cohort sampled during active COVID-19.

Turning to this clone: A junction end diverges from the germline sequence, so it may reflect a read error. This sequence joins TRBV9 and TRBJ2-1; 9 bases are a match to TRBD2. Germline CDR1 reads SGDLS; CDR2 reads YYNGEE. This CDR3 is built from 14 residues. CDR3 protein: CASSGGDLYNEQFF. The CDR3 nucleotides read TGTGCCAGTAGCGGGGGAGACCTGTACAATGAGCAGTTCTTC.

This chain joins TRBV30 and TRBJ1-2; D remains unclear. The V end was cut by 5 bases, the J end by 5 bases, with 15 bases between. The CDR3 is made up of 13 amino acids. Germline V gene data show CDR1 as GTSNPN and CDR2 as SVGIG (reference sequence). CDR3 loop: CAWETSQNYGYTF. CDR3 nucleotides: TGTGCCTGGGAGACATCACAGAATTATGGCTACACCTTC.

The rearrangement uses TRBV29-1 and TRBJ1-1, with D perhaps TRBD1 (5 bases). The germline gives CDR1 SQVTM, CDR2 ANQGSEA. This CDR3 comprises 13 residues. V gave up 2 bases and J gave up 5 bases, with 12 bases separating them. CDR3 residues: CSVETTEGTEAFF. The CDR3 DNA reads as TGCAGCGTTGAAACGACAGAAGGAACTGAAGCTTTCTTT. The complete variable domain, with remaining parts taken from reference TRBV29-1 and TRBJ1-1, reads SAVISQKPSRDICQRGTSLTIQCQVDSQVTMMFWYRQQPGQSLTLIATANQGSEATYESGFVIDKFPISRPNLTFSTLTVSNMSPEDSSIYLCSVETTEGTEAFFGQGTRLTVV.

This chain joins TRBV6-5 and TRBJ2-7; tentatively, D is TRBD1 (6 bases). V was cut by 5 bases and J by 2 bases, with 10 bases left in between. The CDR3 has 13 residues. In germline, CDR1 is MNHEY, CDR2 SVGAGI. The CDR3 here is CASSTGFAYEQYF. In nucleotides, the CDR3 is TGTGCCAGCAGTACAGGGTTCGCCTACGAGCAGTACTTC.

The V call is TRBV30, the J call TRBJ1-1; unclear D gene. Germline loops: CDR1 GTSNPN, CDR2 SVGIG (reference sequence). The CDR3 has 15 amino acids. V was shortened by 6 bases and J by 2 bases, with 19 bases between the two germline ends. CDR3 region: CACNRHGSSNTEAFF. For the CDR3, the DNA is TGTGCCTGCAACCGACACGGTTCGTCCAACACTGAAGCTTTCTTT.

The genes are TRBV7-9 and TRBJ2-1, with D unclear. The CDR3 runs to 12 residues. Germline CDR1 is SEHNR and CDR2 is FQNEAQ (reference sequence). V lost 8 bases and J lost 4, with 9 bases in between. CDR3 in amino acids: CASGQSYNEQFF. In DNA form, the CDR3 reads TGTGCCAGCGGGCAGTCATACAATGAGCAGTTCTTC.

The V gene is TRBV2, the J gene TRBJ2-5, with a weak D call TRBD1 (5 bases). This CDR3 has 14 amino acids. The V gene lost 5 bases and the J gene lost 4 bases, with 14 bases spanning the gap. In germline, CDR1 is SNHLY, CDR2 FYNNEI. The CDR3 spells CASSSGLSGETQYF. The CDR3 DNA is TGTGCCAGCAGTTCAGGGCTGAGTGGAGAGACCCAGTACTTC.

The chain uses TRBV2 and TRBJ2-7; 10 nucleotides align to TRBD2. Trimming at V came to 6 bases and at J to 2 bases, leaving 4 bases not matched to a gene. The CDR3 is made up of 14 amino acids. Looked up from germline, CDR1 is SNHLY and CDR2 is FYNNEI. Here the CDR3 reads CASRAGLAAYEQYF. CDR3 DNA sequence: TGTGCCAGCAGGGCAGGACTAGCGGCCTACGAGCAGTACTTC.

This clone turned up a few times. The gene calls are TRBV7-6 and TRBJ2-2, with 10 bases that match TRBD1. Per the germline V gene, CDR1 is SGHVS and CDR2 is FNYEAQ. V lost 4 bases, J lost 5 bases, and 4 bases stayed unmatched. The CDR3 length is 15 residues. The CDR3 nucleotides are TGTGCCAGCAGCTCCCGGACAGGGGGGACCGGGGAGCTGTTTTTT. This sequence encodes CASSSRTGGTGELFF.

This clone was found once. The chain couples TRBV5-5 to TRBJ1-1, with 7 bases aligning to TRBD1. Germline lookup yields CDR1 SGHKS and CDR2 YYEKEE (reference sequence). The junction had 2 bases not matched to a gene; V was cut back by 1 base and J by 8 bases. This CDR3 has 12 residues. CDR3 bases: TGTGCCAGCAGCTTGTGGGACAGCGAAGCTTTCTTT. This codes for CASSLWDSEAFF.

The chain links TRBV5-6 to TRBJ1-2; possibly TRBD1 for D (5 bases). This CDR3 comprises 12 residues. Germline CDR1 is SGHDT and CDR2 is YYEEEE. The germline V and J ends were trimmed by 3 bases and 8 bases, with 11 bases remaining between them. CDR3 amino acids: CASSSGQGGYTF. The CDR3, as DNA: TGTGCCAGCAGCTCCGGACAAGGCGGCTACACCTTC.

The sample holds a few counts of this clone. This chain uses TRBV19 with TRBJ2-2; D remains ambiguous. Germline V gives CDR1 LNHDA, CDR2 SQIVND (reference sequence). Trimming removed 7 bases from V and 7 bases from J, with 16 bases in between. CDR3 size: 14 residues. Here the CDR3 DNA reads TGTGCCAGTAACGAAACTCCTGACTTCGGGGAGCTGTTTTTT. Translated, it gives CASNETPDFGELFF.

This clone has only one observation. V and J are TRBV10-1 and TRBJ2-3; TRBD2 matches at 7 bases. Germline V gene lookup returns CDR1 WNHNN and CDR2 SYGVQD (reference sequence). The CDR3 sequence is 18 residues long. The V and J ends lost 3 bases and 0 bases, in that order; junction bases with no gene match: 12. The CDR3 DNA reads as TGCGCCAGCAGTGACCACCGGCCGGAGCGGGGAAGCACAGATACGCAGTATTTT. It is translated as CASSDHRPERGSTDTQYF.

The rearrangement links TRBV11-2 to TRBJ2-7; TRBD2 aligns across 12 bases. The length of the CDR3 is 14 residues. V was clipped by 5 bases and J by 6 bases; unmatched bases: 5. The germline V gene encodes CDR1 SGHAT and CDR2 FQNNGV. The CDR3 region is CASSQTSGGSEQYF. CDR3 sequence (DNA): TGTGCCAGCAGCCAGACTAGCGGGGGAAGCGAGCAGTACTTC. The whole variable domain, filled in from reference TRBV11-2 and TRBJ2-7, reads EAGVAQSPRYKIIEKRQSVAFWCNPISGHATLYWYQQILGQGPKLLIQFQNNGVVDDSQLPKDRFSAERLKGVDSTLKIQPAKLEDSAVYLCASSQTSGGSEQYFGPGTRLTVT.

The chain employs TRBV5-5 and TRBJ1-1; 7 nucleotides align to TRBD1. This CDR3 comprises 15 residues. J gave up 0 bases and V 4 bases, and 6 bases lay outside the gene matches. From germline, CDR1 is SGHKS and CDR2 YYEKEE (reference sequence). CDR3 region: CASSPLGTVNTEAFF. The CDR3 nucleotides are TGTGCCAGCAGCCCGCTCGGGACAGTGAACACTGAAGCTTTCTTT.

This chain uses TRBV5-6 with TRBJ1-3; maybe TRBD1 (5 bases). V lost 3 bases, J lost 0 bases, and 16 bases lay in between. The CDR3 sequence is 17 residues long. The germline gives CDR1 SGHDT, CDR2 YYEEEE. This chain's CDR3 is CASSSPGLPFSGNTIYF. CDR3 nucleotides: TGTGCCAGCAGCTCGCCGGGACTGCCATTCTCTGGAAACACCATATATTTT. Full variable domain (remainder filled in from reference TRBV5-6 and TRBJ1-3): DAGVTQSPTHLIKTRGQQVTLRCSPKSGHDTVSWYQQALGQGPQFIFQYYEEEERQRGNFPDRFSGHQFPNYSSELNVNALLLGDSALYLCASSSPGLPFSGNTIYFGEGSWLTVV.

The chain links TRBV28 to TRBJ2-1; 8 bases match TRBD2. Germline trimming cut 5 bases from V and 5 bases from J; bases unmatched to any gene: 11. Per the germline V gene, CDR1 is MDHEN and CDR2 is SYDVKM. The CDR3 runs to 16 residues. The CDR3 reads CASSENGGAVDNEQFF. CDR3 DNA sequence: TGTGCCAGCAGTGAAAACGGGGGGGCAGTCGACAATGAGCAGTTCTTC. The entire variable domain, with the rest obtained from reference TRBV28 and TRBJ2-1, is as follows: DVKVTQSSRYLVKRTGEKVFLECVQDMDHENMFWYRQDPGLGLRLIYFSYDVKMKEKGDIPEGYSVSREKKERFSLILESASTNQTSMYLCASSENGGAVDNEQFFGPGTRLTVL.

The V and J genes are TRBV5-1 and TRBJ2-4, with TRBD2 matching 11 bases. Trimming took 3 bases from V and 7 from J; bases not matched to a gene: 12. CDR1 SGHRS and CDR2 YFSETQ come from the germline V gene. The length of the CDR3 is 17 residues. CDR3 residues: CASSSGLAVDQRNIQYF. CDR3 nucleotide sequence: TGCGCCAGCAGCTCGGGACTAGCGGTGGATCAGCGTAACATTCAGTACTTC.